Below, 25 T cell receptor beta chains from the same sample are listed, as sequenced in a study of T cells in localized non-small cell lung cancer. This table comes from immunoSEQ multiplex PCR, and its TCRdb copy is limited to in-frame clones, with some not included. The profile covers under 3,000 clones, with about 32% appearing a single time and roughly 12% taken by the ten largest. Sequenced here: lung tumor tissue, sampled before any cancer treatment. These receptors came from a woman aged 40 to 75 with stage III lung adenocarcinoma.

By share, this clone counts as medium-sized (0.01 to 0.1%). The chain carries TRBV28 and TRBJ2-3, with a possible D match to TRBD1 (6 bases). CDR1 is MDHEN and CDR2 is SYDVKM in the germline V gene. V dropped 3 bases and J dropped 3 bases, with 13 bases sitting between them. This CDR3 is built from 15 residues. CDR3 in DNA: TGTGCCAGCAGTTTGGCAGGGGATAGGACAGATACGCAGTATTTT. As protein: CASSLAGDRTDTQYF.

The chain's CDR3 is CASIGKGGSEAFF. CDR3 DNA sequence: TGTGCCAGTATAGGAAAGGGCGGATCTGAAGCTTTCTTT. The rearrangement links TRBV19 to TRBJ1-1; D is undetermined. The V gene lost 7 bases and the J gene lost 6 bases, with 15 bases spanning the gap. The CDR3 contains 13 residues. CDR1 is LNHDA, CDR2 SQIVND, per germline (reference sequence).

Written as DNA, the CDR3 is TGCGCCAGCAGTCCGAGGCAACATAGCTGCGGTACCTACGAGCAGTACTTC. It codes for CASSPRQHSCGTYEQYF. This chain links TRBV23-1 with TRBJ2-7, with no clear D. TRBV23-1 is an ORF for which the function is uncertain. The CDR3 contains 17 residues. Trimming removed 4 bases at V and 2 bases at J, with 21 bases between.

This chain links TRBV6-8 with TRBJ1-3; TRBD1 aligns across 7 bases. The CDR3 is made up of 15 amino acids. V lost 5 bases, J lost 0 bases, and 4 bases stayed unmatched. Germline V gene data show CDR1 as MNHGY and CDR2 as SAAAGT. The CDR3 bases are TGTGCCAGCAGTCCTCGGGACAGCTCTGGAAACACCATATATTTT. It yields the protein CASSPRDSSGNTIYF.

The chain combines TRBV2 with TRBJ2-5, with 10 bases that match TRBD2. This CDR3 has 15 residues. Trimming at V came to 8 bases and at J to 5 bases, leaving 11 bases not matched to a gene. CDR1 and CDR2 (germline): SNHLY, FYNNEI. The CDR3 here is CASQQREGLGETQYF. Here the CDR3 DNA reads TGTGCCAGCCAACAGCGGGAGGGCCTTGGGGAGACCCAGTACTTC.

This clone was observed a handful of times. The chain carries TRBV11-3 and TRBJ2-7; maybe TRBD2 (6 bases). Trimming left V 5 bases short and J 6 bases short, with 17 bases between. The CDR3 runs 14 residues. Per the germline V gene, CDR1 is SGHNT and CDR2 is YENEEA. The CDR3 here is CASSARLGLSEQYF. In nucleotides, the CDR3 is TGTGCCAGCAGCGCGAGACTAGGGCTAAGCGAGCAGTACTTC.

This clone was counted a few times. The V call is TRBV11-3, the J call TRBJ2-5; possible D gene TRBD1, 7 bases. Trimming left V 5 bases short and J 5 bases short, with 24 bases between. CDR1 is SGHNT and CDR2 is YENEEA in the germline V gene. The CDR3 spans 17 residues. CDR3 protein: CASSPGQRNGGMETQYF. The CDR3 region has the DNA TGTGCCAGCAGCCCGGGACAGCGAAATGGGGGGATGGAGACCCAGTACTTC.

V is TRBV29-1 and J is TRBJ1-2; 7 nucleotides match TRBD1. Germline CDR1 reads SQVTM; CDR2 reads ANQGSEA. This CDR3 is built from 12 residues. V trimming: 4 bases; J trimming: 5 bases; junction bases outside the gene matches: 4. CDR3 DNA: TGCAGCGTTGGTAGGGACAGTTATGGCTACACCTTC. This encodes CSVGRDSYGYTF.

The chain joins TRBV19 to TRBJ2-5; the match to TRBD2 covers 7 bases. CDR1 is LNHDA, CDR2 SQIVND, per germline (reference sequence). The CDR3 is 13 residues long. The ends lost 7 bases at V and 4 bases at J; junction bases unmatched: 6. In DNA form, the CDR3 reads TGTGCCAGTAAGCCCACGGGAGGAGAGACCCAGTACTTC. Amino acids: CASKPTGGETQYF.

The CDR3 nucleotides are TGTGCCAGCAGCTTAAGTTTGAGTCCTTCCAATGAGCAGTTCTTC. As protein: CASSLSLSPSNEQFF. V is TRBV11-1 and J is TRBJ2-1; D not certain. CDR3 length: 15 residues. The germline gives CDR1 SGHAT, CDR2 FQDESV (reference sequence). Trimming stripped 2 bases from V and 6 bases from J, with 14 bases between.

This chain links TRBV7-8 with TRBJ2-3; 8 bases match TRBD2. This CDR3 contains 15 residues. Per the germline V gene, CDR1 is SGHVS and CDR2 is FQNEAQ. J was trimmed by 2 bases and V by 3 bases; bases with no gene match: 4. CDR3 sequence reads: CASSFSGATTDTQYF. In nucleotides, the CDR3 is TGTGCCAGCAGCTTTAGCGGGGCGACCACAGATACGCAGTATTTT.

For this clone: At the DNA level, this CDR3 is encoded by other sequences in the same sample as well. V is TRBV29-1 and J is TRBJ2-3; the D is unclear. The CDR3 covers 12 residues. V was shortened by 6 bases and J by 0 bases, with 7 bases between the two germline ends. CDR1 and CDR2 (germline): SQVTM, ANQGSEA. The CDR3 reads CSVGTSTDTQYF. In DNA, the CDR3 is TGCAGCGTGGGAACTAGCACAGATACGCAGTATTTT.

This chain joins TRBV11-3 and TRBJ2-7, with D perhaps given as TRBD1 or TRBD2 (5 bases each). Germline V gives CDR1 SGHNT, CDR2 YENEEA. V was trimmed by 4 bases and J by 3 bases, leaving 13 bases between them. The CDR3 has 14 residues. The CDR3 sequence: CASSSGTSFYEQYF. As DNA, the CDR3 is TGTGCCAGCAGCTCTGGGACCTCTTTCTACGAGCAGTACTTC.

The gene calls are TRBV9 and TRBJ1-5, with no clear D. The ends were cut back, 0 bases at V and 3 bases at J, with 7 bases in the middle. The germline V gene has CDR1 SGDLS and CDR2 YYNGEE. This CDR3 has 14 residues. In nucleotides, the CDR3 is TGTGCCAGCAGCGTAGGCGGCCCCAATCAGCCCCAGCATTTT. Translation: CASSVGGPNQPQHF.

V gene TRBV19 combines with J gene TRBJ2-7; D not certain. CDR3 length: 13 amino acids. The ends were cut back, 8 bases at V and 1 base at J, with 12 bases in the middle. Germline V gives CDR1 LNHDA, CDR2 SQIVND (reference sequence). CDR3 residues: CASSPQASYEQYF. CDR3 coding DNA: TGTGCCAGTTCCCCGCAGGCGTCCTACGAGCAGTACTTC.

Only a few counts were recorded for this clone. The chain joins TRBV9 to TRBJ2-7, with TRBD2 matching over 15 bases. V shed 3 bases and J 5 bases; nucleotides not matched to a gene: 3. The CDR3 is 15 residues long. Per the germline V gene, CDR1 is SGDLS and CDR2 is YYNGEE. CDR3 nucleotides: TGTGCCAGCAGCGGGACTAGCGGGAGGGCCCACGAGCAGTACTTC. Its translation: CASSGTSGRAHEQYF.

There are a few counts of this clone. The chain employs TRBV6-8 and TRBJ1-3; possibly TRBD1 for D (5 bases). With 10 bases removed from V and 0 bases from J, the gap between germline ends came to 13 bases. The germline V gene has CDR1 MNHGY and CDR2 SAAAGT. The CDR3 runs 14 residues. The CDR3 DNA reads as TGTGCCATCCTCGGGGCGTTCTCTGGAAACACCATATATTTT. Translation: CAILGAFSGNTIYF.

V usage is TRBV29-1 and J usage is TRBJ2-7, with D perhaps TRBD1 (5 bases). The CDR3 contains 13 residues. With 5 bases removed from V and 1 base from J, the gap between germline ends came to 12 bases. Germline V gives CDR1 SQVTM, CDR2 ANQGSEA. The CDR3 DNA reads TGCAGCGTTCTTATAGACAGTTCCTACGAGCAGTACTTC. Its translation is CSVLIDSSYEQYF.

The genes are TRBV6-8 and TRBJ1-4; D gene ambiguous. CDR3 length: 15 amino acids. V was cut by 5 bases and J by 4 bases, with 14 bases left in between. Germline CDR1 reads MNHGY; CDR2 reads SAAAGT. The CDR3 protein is CASSPRGAYNEKLFF. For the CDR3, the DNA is TGTGCCAGCAGTCCCCGGGGAGCCTATAATGAAAAACTGTTTTTT.

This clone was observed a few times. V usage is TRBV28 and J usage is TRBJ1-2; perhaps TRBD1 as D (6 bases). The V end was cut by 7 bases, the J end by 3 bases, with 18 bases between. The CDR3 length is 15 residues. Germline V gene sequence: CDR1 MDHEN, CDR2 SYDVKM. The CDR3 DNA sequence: TGTGCCAGCACTCCCGCCGTGGGGGCACACTATGGCTACACCTTC. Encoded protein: CASTPAVGAHYGYTF.

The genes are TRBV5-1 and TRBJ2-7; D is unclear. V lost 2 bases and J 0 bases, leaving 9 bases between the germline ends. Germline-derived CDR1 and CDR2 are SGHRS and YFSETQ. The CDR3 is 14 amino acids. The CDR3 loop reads CASSFRSSSYEQYF. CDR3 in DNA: TGCGCCAGCAGCTTCCGGAGCTCCTCCTACGAGCAGTACTTC.

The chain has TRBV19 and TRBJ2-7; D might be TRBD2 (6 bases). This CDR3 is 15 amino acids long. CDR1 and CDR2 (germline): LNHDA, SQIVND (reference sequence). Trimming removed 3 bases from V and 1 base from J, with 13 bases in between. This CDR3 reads CASSINSGASYEQYF. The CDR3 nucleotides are TGTGCCAGTAGTATTAATAGCGGCGCTTCCTACGAGCAGTACTTC.

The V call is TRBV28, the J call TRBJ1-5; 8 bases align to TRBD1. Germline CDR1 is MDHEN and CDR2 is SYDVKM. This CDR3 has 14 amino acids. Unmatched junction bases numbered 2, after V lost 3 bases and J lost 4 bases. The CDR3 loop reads CASSFGQGNQPQHF. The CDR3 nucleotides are TGTGCCAGCAGTTTTGGACAGGGTAATCAGCCCCAGCATTTT.

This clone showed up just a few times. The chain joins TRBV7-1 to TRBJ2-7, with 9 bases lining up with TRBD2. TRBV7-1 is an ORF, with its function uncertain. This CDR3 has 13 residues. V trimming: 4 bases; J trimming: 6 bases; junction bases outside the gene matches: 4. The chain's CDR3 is CASSLAGVGEQYF. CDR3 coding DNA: TGTGCCAGCAGCTTAGCGGGAGTTGGCGAGCAGTACTTC.

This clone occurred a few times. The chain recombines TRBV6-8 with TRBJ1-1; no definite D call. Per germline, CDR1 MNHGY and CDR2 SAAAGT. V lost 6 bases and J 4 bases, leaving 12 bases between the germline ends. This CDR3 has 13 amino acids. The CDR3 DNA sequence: TGTGCCAGCAGGGGAGACTGGGGCACTGAAGCTTTCTTT. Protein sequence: CASRGDWGTEAFF.